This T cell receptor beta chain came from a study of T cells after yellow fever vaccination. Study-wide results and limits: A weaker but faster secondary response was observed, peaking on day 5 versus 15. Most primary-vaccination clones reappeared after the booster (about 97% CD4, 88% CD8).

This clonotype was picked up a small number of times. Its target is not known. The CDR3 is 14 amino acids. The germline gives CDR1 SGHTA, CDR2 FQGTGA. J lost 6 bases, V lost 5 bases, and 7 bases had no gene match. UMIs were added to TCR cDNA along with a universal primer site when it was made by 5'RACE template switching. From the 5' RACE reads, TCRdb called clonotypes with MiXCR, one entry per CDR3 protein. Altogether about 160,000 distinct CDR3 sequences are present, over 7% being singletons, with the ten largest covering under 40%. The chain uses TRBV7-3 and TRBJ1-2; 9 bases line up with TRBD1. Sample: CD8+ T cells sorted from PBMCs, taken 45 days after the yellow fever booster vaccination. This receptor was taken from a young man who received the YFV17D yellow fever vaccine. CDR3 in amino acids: CASSETGGFDGYTF. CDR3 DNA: TGTGCCAGCAGCGAAACAGGGGGCTTTGATGGCTACACCTTC.